This T cell receptor (beta chain) emerged from a study of blood T cell repertoires in COVID-19. Original processing methods: Counts of nucleated cells, estimated from reference gene primer amplification, were obtained. Data came from immunoSEQ multiplex PCR; TCRdb stores just in-frame clones and leaves some out. That table is the source of V, J and clone size, and D and trimming were worked out from the DNA. There are just over 300,000 clones in the sample; just over 85% occur only once, and roughly 4% lies in the top ten. Individuals drawn from approximately 26 US areas were about 18 to 100 years old. Recovery among Cohort 3 donors was established by two negative PCRs, clearance, or symptom resolution. A single count supports this clone. The same CDR3 also results from other DNA sequences found in this sample. The germline V gene has CDR1 MNHEY and CDR2 SMNVEV (reference sequence). V lost 5 bases, J lost 6 bases, and 1 base stayed unmatched. The CDR3 loop spans 11 amino acids.

The V call is TRBV27, the J call TRBJ2-7; 7 bases are a match to TRBD2. Sample: PBMCs or T cells enriched from blood (not recorded which). The TCR comes from a man aged 25-45 years who had recovered from COVID-19. Here the CDR3 DNA reads TGTGCCAGCAGTCCGGGAGGCGAGCAGTACTTC. As protein: CASSPGGEQYF.